A single sample gave rise to the 22 T cell receptor beta chains below, sequenced in a study of T cells in localized non-small cell lung cancer. Using immunoSEQ multiplex PCR, the repertoire was profiled, and TCRdb retains in-frame clones only, with some absent. The sample has fewer than 20,000 clones; approximately 90% are singletons. The specimen comprised peripheral blood, sampled before any cancer treatment. The receptors stem from a female donor aged 60 or older with stage III squamous cell lung carcinoma.

This chain uses TRBV6-6 with TRBJ1-1; TRBD1 is a possible D gene (5 bases). With 3 bases removed from V and 0 bases from J, the gap between germline ends came to 8 bases. The length of the CDR3 is 14 residues. Germline loops: CDR1 MNHNY, CDR2 SVGAGI (reference sequence). CDR3 region: CASSYGGMNTEAFF. In DNA form, the CDR3 reads TGTGCCAGCAGTTATGGGGGGATGAACACTGAAGCTTTCTTT.

The chain has TRBV2 and TRBJ2-5; no definite D call. The CDR3 spans 15 residues. The V end was cut by 4 bases, the J end by 1 base, with 13 bases between. CDR1 is SNHLY and CDR2 is FYNNEI in the germline V gene. The CDR3 reads CASSGVETTQETQYF. The CDR3 DNA reads as TGTGCCAGCAGTGGGGTTGAAACCACCCAAGAGACCCAGTACTTC.

The gene calls are TRBV5-6 and TRBJ2-7; D gene unclear. This CDR3 is 13 amino acids long. V was cut by 3 bases and J by 3 bases, with 10 bases left in between. The germline gives CDR1 SGHDT, CDR2 YYEEEE. The CDR3 loop is CASSSDRYYEQYF. The CDR3 DNA is TGTGCCAGCAGCTCGGACCGGTACTACGAGCAGTACTTC.

The chain uses TRBV19 and TRBJ1-2, with 7 nucleotides matching TRBD1. CDR3 length: 16 residues. V was clipped by 2 bases and J by 2 bases; unmatched bases: 8. Germline V gives CDR1 LNHDA, CDR2 SQIVND (reference sequence). In DNA, the CDR3 is TGTGCCAGTAGTATAAACTCCGCGACAGGGAACTATGGCTACACCTTC. As protein: CASSINSATGNYGYTF.

This clone was seen only once. The rearrangement joins TRBV19 to TRBJ1-3, with D unresolved. The length of the CDR3 is 14 residues. The germline V and J ends were trimmed by 6 bases and 4 bases, with 13 bases remaining between them. Per germline, CDR1 LNHDA and CDR2 SQIVND (reference sequence). The CDR3 DNA reads TGTGCCAGTAGCCTCCGGGCAGCAGGAAACACCATATATTTT. Translating it yields CASSLRAAGNTIYF.

The chain employs TRBV6-4 and TRBJ2-1; 11 bases align to TRBD2. From germline, CDR1 is MRHNA and CDR2 SNTAGT. With V trimmed by 0 bases and J by 6 bases, 7 bases remained unmatched. The CDR3 loop spans 17 amino acids. In DNA form, the CDR3 reads TGTGCCAGCAGTGACTCAGGGACTAGCGGAGACTTCAATGAGCAGTTCTTC. Residues: CASSDSGTSGDFNEQFF.

V and J are TRBV7-9 and TRBJ2-1, with D uncertain. The CDR3 has 12 amino acids. V was trimmed by 1 base and J by 12 bases, leaving 10 bases between them. Germline CDR1 reads SEHNR; CDR2 reads FQNEAQ (reference sequence). The CDR3 here is CASSLGGGPQFF. The CDR3 DNA reads TGTGCCAGCAGCTTAGGCGGTGGACCGCAGTTCTTC.

This clone is medium-sized. The rearrangement links TRBV30 to TRBJ1-1, with D uncertain. Trimming pared 4 bases from V and 0 bases from J, leaving 3 bases between. The CDR3 sequence is 11 residues long. CDR1 and CDR2 from the germline V gene are GTSNPN and SVGIG (reference sequence). CDR3 in amino acids: CAWILNTEAFF. The CDR3 bases are TGTGCCTGGATATTGAACACTGAAGCTTTCTTT. The full variable domain, rest sourced from reference TRBV30 and TRBJ1-1, is SQTIHQWPATLVQPVGSPLSLECTVEGTSNPNLYWYRQAAGRGLQLLFYSVGIGQISSEVPQNLSASRPQDRQFILSSKKLLLSDSGFYLCAWILNTEAFFGQGTRLTVV.

V and J are TRBV5-4 and TRBJ1-1, with 8 bases that match TRBD1. Losses at the gene ends were 3 bases for V and 8 bases for J; bases not matched to a gene: 6. This CDR3 has 13 residues. Per the germline V gene, CDR1 is SGHNT and CDR2 is YYREEE (reference sequence). The CDR3 DNA reads TGTGCCAGCAGCTGGGACAGGAACGCCGAAGCTTTCTTT. Protein sequence: CASSWDRNAEAFF. The variable domain in full, with the rest retrieved from reference TRBV5-4 and TRBJ1-1, is ETGVTQSPTHLIKTRGQQVTLRCSSQSGHNTVSWYQQALGQGPQFIFQYYREEENGRGNFPPRFSGLQFPNYSSELNVNALELDDSALYLCASSWDRNAEAFFGQGTRLTVV.

Only one count was recorded for this clone. J is TRBJ2-1 and V is TRBV28; 9 nucleotides line up with TRBD2. CDR1 is MDHEN, CDR2 SYDVKM, per germline. This CDR3 is built from 15 residues. With V trimmed by 9 bases and J by 0 bases, 6 bases remained unmatched. In DNA form, the CDR3 reads TGTGCCAGTCGGGTTAGCGGGAGCTCCTACAATGAGCAGTTCTTC. Encoded protein: CASRVSGSSYNEQFF.

V usage is TRBV27 and J usage is TRBJ1-4; D is ambiguous. Germline CDR1 reads MNHEY; CDR2 reads SMNVEV (reference sequence). The V gene lost 9 bases and the J gene lost 4 bases, with 24 bases spanning the gap. The CDR3 covers 17 residues. DNA of the CDR3: TGTGCCAGAACCCGGGATTTAACGGGCGGAAATAATGAAAAACTGTTTTTT. Its translation is CARTRDLTGGNNEKLFF. The complete variable domain, with remaining parts taken from reference TRBV27 and TRBJ1-4, reads EAQVTQNPRYLITVTGKKLTVTCSQNMNHEYMSWYRQDPGLGLRQIYYSMNVEVTDKGDVPEGYKVSRKEKRNFPLILESPSPNQTSLYFCARTRDLTGGNNEKLFFGSGTQLSVL.

The DNA for the CDR3 is TGTGCCAGCAGTGATGGGGTACAAACAGGCCAAGAGACCCAGTACTTC. Encoded protein: CASSDGVQTGQETQYF. V usage is TRBV2 and J usage is TRBJ2-5, with D tentatively TRBD1 (5 bases). The CDR3 has 16 residues. CDR1 SNHLY and CDR2 FYNNEI come from the germline V gene. V was cut by 3 bases and J by 1 base, with 15 bases left in between.

The chain employs TRBV7-6 and TRBJ2-2, with unresolved D. The CDR3 sequence is 13 residues long. Trimming cost V 5 bases and J 5 bases, with 9 bases left between them. Germline values: CDR1 SGHVS, CDR2 FNYEAQ. The CDR3 DNA follows: TGTGCCAGCAGCCCGGAGCTGACCGGGGAGCTGTTTTTT. It translates to CASSPELTGELFF.

This rearrangement joins TRBV7-9 to TRBJ2-7; tentative D call: TRBD2 (6 bases). Between the trimmed V and J ends, which lost 5 bases and 0 bases, there was a span of 17 bases. The germline V gene encodes CDR1 SEHNR and CDR2 FQNEAQ (reference sequence). The CDR3 runs 16 residues. The CDR3 bases are TGTGCCAGCAGCGCCCGGGACTCCCTGAGCTCCTACGAGCAGTACTTC. It encodes CASSARDSLSSYEQYF.

The genes are TRBV30 and TRBJ2-2; D possibly corresponds to TRBD2 (5 bases). This CDR3 has 18 amino acids. Per the germline V gene, CDR1 is GTSNPN and CDR2 is SVGIG (reference sequence). Trimming shortened V by 3 bases and J by 1 base, and 21 bases separated the two germline ends. The CDR3 nucleotides read TGTGCCTGGAGCCAACTAGTGATAAGGGCTGTGAACACCGGGGAGCTGTTTTTT. This encodes CAWSQLVIRAVNTGELFF. Supplemented by reference TRBV30 and TRBJ2-2, the full variable domain reads SQTIHQWPATLVQPVGSPLSLECTVEGTSNPNLYWYRQAAGRGLQLLFYSVGIGQISSEVPQNLSASRPQDRQFILSSKKLLLSDSGFYLCAWSQLVIRAVNTGELFFGEGSRLTVL.

This sequence joins TRBV25-1 and TRBJ2-1; TRBD2 agrees at 7 bases. Germline V gene sequence: CDR1 MGHDK, CDR2 SYGVNS. CDR3 length: 15 residues. The J segment lost 4 bases and the V segment lost 0 bases, leaving 3 bases of the junction unmatched. The CDR3 region is CASSEYTGGYNEQFF. The CDR3 DNA follows: TGTGCCAGCAGTGAATATACGGGGGGTTACAATGAGCAGTTCTTC.

The genes are TRBV4-1 and TRBJ2-3; D might be TRBD2 (5 bases). Trimming cost V 4 bases and J 1 base, with 12 bases left between them. This CDR3 is 15 amino acids long. Germline V gene sequence: CDR1 MGHRA, CDR2 YSYEKL. The CDR3 coding sequence is TGCGCCAGCAGCCCACTAGGGTTGCGCACAGATACGCAGTATTTT. It codes for CASSPLGLRTDTQYF.

This clone was seen just once. The chain employs TRBV28 and TRBJ2-1, with D perhaps TRBD2 (6 bases). With 4 bases removed from V and 4 bases from J, the gap between germline ends came to 11 bases. Germline loops: CDR1 MDHEN, CDR2 SYDVKM. This CDR3 is 14 amino acids long. CDR3 DNA: TGTGCCAGCAGTTCTCGGGGGTTATACAATGAGCAGTTCTTC. Translating it yields CASSSRGLYNEQFF.

The rearrangement joins TRBV7-6 to TRBJ1-2; 7 positions match TRBD1. The J segment lost 6 bases and the V segment lost 0 bases, leaving 7 bases of the junction unmatched. The CDR3 totals 15 residues. Germline values: CDR1 SGHVS, CDR2 FNYEAQ. The CDR3 nucleotides are TGTGCCAGCAGCTTAGCAAGCACAGGGGCGAATGGCTACACCTTC. Amino acid sequence: CASSLASTGANGYTF. The complete variable domain, with remaining parts taken from reference TRBV7-6 and TRBJ1-2, reads GAGVSQSPRYKVTKRGQDVALRCDPISGHVSLYWYRQALGQGPEFLTYFNYEAQQDKSGLPNDRFSAERPEGSISTLTIQRTEQRDSAMYRCASSLASTGANGYTFGSGTRLTVV.

This chain connects TRBV27 to TRBJ1-2, with D possibly TRBD1 on 5 matching bases. Germline CDR1 and CDR2: MNHEY and SMNVEV (reference sequence). Trimming stripped 6 bases from V and 4 bases from J, with 12 bases between. This CDR3 spans 13 amino acids. CDR3 in amino acids: CASRVLGTYGYTF. CDR3 nucleotides: TGTGCCAGCAGGGTGCTGGGGACCTATGGCTACACCTTC.

The chain has TRBV28 and TRBJ2-1, with 8 bases identical to TRBD1. The CDR3 totals 15 residues. Trimming at V came to 5 bases and at J to 7 bases, leaving 10 bases not matched to a gene. From germline, CDR1 is MDHEN and CDR2 SYDVKM. CDR3 amino acids: CASSPRTGYRNEQFF. The CDR3, as DNA: TGTGCCAGCAGTCCGCGGACAGGGTATAGGAATGAGCAGTTCTTC.

The chain has TRBV11-3 and TRBJ2-3, with unresolved D. V lost 5 bases to trimming and J lost 2 bases, with 11 bases between them. The CDR3 totals 14 residues. Germline CDR1 is SGHNT and CDR2 is YENEEA. The CDR3 coding sequence is TGTGCCAGCAGCCTCGACGGTTACACAGATACGCAGTATTTT. This codes for CASSLDGYTDTQYF.